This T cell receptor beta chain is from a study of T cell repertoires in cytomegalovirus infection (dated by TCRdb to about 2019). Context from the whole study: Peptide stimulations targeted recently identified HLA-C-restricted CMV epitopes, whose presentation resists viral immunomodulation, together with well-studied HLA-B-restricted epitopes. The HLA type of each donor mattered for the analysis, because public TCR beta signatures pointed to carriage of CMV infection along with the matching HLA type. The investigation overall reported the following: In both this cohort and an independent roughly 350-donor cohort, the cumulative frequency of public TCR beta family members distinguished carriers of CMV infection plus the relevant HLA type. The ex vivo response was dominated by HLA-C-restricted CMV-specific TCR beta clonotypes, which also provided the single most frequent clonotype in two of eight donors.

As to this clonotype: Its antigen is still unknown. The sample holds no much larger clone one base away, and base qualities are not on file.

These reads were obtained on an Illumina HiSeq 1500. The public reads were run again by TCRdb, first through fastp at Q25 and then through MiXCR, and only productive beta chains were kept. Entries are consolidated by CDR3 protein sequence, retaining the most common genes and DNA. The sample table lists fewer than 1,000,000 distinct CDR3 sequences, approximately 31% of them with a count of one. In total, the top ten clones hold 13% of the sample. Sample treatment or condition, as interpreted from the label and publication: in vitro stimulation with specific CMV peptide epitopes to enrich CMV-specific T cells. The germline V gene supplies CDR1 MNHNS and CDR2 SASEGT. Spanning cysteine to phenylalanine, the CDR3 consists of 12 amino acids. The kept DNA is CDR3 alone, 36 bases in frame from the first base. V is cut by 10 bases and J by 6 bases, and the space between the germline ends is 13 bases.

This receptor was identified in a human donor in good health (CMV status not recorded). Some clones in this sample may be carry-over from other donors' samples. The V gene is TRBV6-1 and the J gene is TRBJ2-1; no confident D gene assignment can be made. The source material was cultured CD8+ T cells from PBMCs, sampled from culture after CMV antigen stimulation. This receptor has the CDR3 CATVPIGNEQFF. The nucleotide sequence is TGTGCCACGGTACCGATTGGCAATGAGCAGTTCTTC.